Below, 32 T cell receptor beta chains from the same sample are listed, as sequenced in a study of spatial heterogeneity in lung cancer. Time point: sample taken at primary tumor resection. Whole RNA, which was extracted from tumor, nontumor lung tissue or frozen PBMC, was sequenced without any cell sorting. TCRdb redid the calling of the 5' RACE reads with MiXCR, one entry per CDR3 protein. The sample has under 100,000 distinct CDR3 sequences, approximately 8.5% seen once. The source was PBMCs, collected at surgery. These receptors originate from a male donor with early-stage non-small cell lung cancer.

In this sample, this clonotype turned up a few times. The chain couples TRBV7-3 to TRBJ2-5, with no clear D. With 1 base removed from V and 6 bases from J, the gap between germline ends came to 6 bases. The CDR3 spans 12 residues. Germline V gives CDR1 SGHTA, CDR2 FQGTGA. The CDR3 DNA is TGTGCCAGCAGCTTAAAGGTTAAGACCCAGTACTTC. Translated: CASSLKVKTQYF.

The V gene is TRBV5-1, the J gene TRBJ2-7; D is unclear. Germline V gene lookup returns CDR1 SGHRS and CDR2 YFSETQ. This CDR3 is 12 amino acids long. The V end lost 3 bases, the J end lost 2 bases, and 6 bases lay between the germline ends. The CDR3: CASSSQTYEQYF. The CDR3, as DNA: TGCGCCAGCAGCTCGCAAACCTACGAGCAGTACTTC.

This clonotype occurred a few times. The chain carries TRBV28 and TRBJ2-7, with TRBD1 as a possible D gene (6 bases). V dropped 6 bases and J dropped 0 bases, with 9 bases sitting between them. Germline loops: CDR1 MDHEN, CDR2 SYDVKM. The length of the CDR3 is 13 residues. In DNA, the CDR3 is TGTGCCAGCAGCGACAGGAGCTCCTACGAGCAGTACTTC. Translating gives CASSDRSSYEQYF.

The V call is TRBV3-1, the J call TRBJ2-7, with D tentatively TRBD1 (5 bases). Germline V gives CDR1 LGHDT, CDR2 YNNKEL (reference sequence). The CDR3 has 15 amino acids. Trimming cost V 6 bases and J 3 bases, with 18 bases left between them. The CDR3 region has the DNA TGTGCCAGCAGTCTAGGGTCAGGGAATCTCTACGAGCAGTACTTC. As protein: CASSLGSGNLYEQYF.

DNA for the CDR3: TGCGCCAGCAGCATGACAGGGGGCGAATACGAGCAGTACTTC. Protein: CASSMTGGEYEQYF. The chain links TRBV5-1 to TRBJ2-7; 10 positions match TRBD1. The V and J ends lost 4 bases and 4 bases, in that order; junction bases with no gene match: 5. In germline, CDR1 is SGHRS, CDR2 YFSETQ. CDR3 length: 14 amino acids.

The chain links TRBV6-6 to TRBJ1-6; TRBD1 might be the D (5 bases). Trimming took off 5 bases at V and 7 bases at J, with 15 bases between the two ends. Germline CDR1 MNHNY, CDR2 SVGAGI (reference sequence). The CDR3 runs 15 residues. The CDR3 protein is CASSLRDGGNSPLHF. CDR3 DNA sequence: TGTGCCAGCAGTCTCCGGGACGGCGGCAATTCACCCCTCCACTTT.

V is TRBV7-2 and J is TRBJ2-3, with TRBD1 matching over 12 bases. The V segment lost 2 bases and the J segment 1 base; nucleotides outside the gene matches: 4. This CDR3 region has 17 residues. Germline V gene lookup returns CDR1 SGHTA and CDR2 FQGNSA. CDR3 loop: CASSLRGQGARTDTQYF. The CDR3 region has the DNA TGTGCCAGCAGCTTAAGGGGACAGGGGGCTCGCACAGATACGCAGTATTTT.

Ten or more counts support this clonotype. V is TRBV24-1 and J is TRBJ1-1; possible D gene TRBD1, 5 bases. Germline V CDR1 and CDR2: KGHDR, SFDVKD. V was shortened by 4 bases and J by 4 bases, with 15 bases between the two germline ends. The length of the CDR3 is 15 residues. The CDR3 protein is CATSDPRVGSTEAFF. The CDR3 region has the DNA TGTGCCACCAGTGACCCCAGGGTGGGGAGCACTGAAGCTTTCTTT.

As concerns this clonotype: A much larger clone sits a single nucleotide away, making a read error possible. The rearrangement uses TRBV28 and TRBJ1-4; no firm D call. CDR1 MDHEN and CDR2 SYDVKM come from the germline V gene. CDR3 length equals 16 residues. CDR3 coding DNA: TGTGCCAGCAGTCCGTCGGGCCGTGCAACTAATGGAAAACTGTTTTTT. Translation gives CASSPSGRATNGKLFF.

The chain uses TRBV7-7 and TRBJ2-7, with unresolved D. Germline-derived CDR1 and CDR2 are SSHAT and FNYEAQ (reference sequence). The germline V and J ends were trimmed by 1 base and 6 bases, with 13 bases remaining between them. This CDR3 has 14 residues. The CDR3 sequence is CASSLGNGVGEQYF. The DNA for the CDR3 is TGTGCCAGCAGCTTAGGAAATGGGGTGGGCGAGCAGTACTTC.

This clonotype is classed as medium-sized. This sequence joins TRBV27 and TRBJ2-1; perhaps D is TRBD1 or TRBD2 (7 bases each). V dropped 6 bases and J dropped 4 bases, with 13 bases sitting between them. Germline V gives CDR1 MNHEY, CDR2 SMNVEV (reference sequence). The CDR3 length is 14 residues. The CDR3 sequence: CASSRGGSYNEQFF. The CDR3 DNA sequence: TGTGCCAGCAGCAGGGGGGGGTCATACAATGAGCAGTTCTTC.

This clonotype was picked up a small number of times. This chain connects TRBV29-1 to TRBJ1-4; D gene ambiguous. CDR1 SQVTM and CDR2 ANQGSEA come from the germline V gene. The V end lost 0 bases, the J end lost 5 bases, and 7 bases lay between the germline ends. CDR3 size: 13 residues. This chain's CDR3 is CSVEELPNEKLFF. CDR3 bases: TGCAGCGTTGAAGAACTGCCGAATGAAAAACTGTTTTTT.

J is TRBJ2-1 and V is TRBV6-1, with 11 positions matching TRBD2. This CDR3 is 15 amino acids long. With V trimmed by 7 bases and J by 6 bases, 8 bases remained unmatched. The germline CDR1 and CDR2 sequences are MNHNS and SASEGT. Here the CDR3 DNA reads TGTGCCAGCACTCAAGGACTAGCGGGCACCAATGAGCAGTTCTTC. It codes for CASTQGLAGTNEQFF.

This clonotype has more than one count but fewer than ten. The chain carries TRBV20-1 and TRBJ1-2; no clear D. V lost 6 bases to trimming and J lost 4 bases, with 21 bases between them. The germline V gene encodes CDR1 DFQATT and CDR2 SNEGSKA (reference sequence). This CDR3 region has 15 residues. The CDR3 DNA reads as TGCAGTGCCCCGCCCCTATCCGGAGGTTTCTATGGCTACACCTTC. Amino acid sequence: CSAPPLSGGFYGYTF.

This clonotype was detected only a few times. The chain uses TRBV29-1 and TRBJ2-5; perhaps TRBD1 as D (5 bases). The CDR3 loop spans 13 amino acids. V was cut by 4 bases and J by 4 bases, with 13 bases left in between. Germline CDR1 reads SQVTM; CDR2 reads ANQGSEA. The DNA of the CDR3 is TGCAGCGTTGTAGCAGGGATACGAGAGACCCAGTACTTC. Encoded protein: CSVVAGIRETQYF. Full variable domain (remainder filled in from reference TRBV29-1 and TRBJ2-5): SAVISQKPSRDICQRGTSLTIQCQVDSQVTMMFWYRQQPGQSLTLIATANQGSEATYESGFVIDKFPISRPNLTFSTLTVSNMSPEDSSIYLCSVVAGIRETQYFGPGTRLLVL.

This clonotype came up many times. The chain combines TRBV27 with TRBJ2-1; TRBD2 aligns across 10 bases. Trimming at V came to 4 bases and at J to 8 bases, leaving 2 bases not matched to a gene. This CDR3 is 13 amino acids long. Germline loops: CDR1 MNHEY, CDR2 SMNVEV (reference sequence). This CDR3 reads CASSWGLAYEQFF. The DNA of the CDR3 is TGTGCCAGCAGTTGGGGACTAGCGTATGAGCAGTTCTTC.

This clonotype was found many times. The CDR3 protein is CASSLSFDFYSNQPQHF. CDR3 coding DNA: TGTGCCAGCAGTTTAAGTTTTGACTTTTATAGCAATCAGCCCCAGCATTTT. This chain joins TRBV27 and TRBJ1-5; D call uncertain. Germline V gene data show CDR1 as MNHEY and CDR2 as SMNVEV (reference sequence). V dropped 2 bases and J dropped 0 bases, with 14 bases sitting between them. CDR3 length: 17 amino acids.

This clonotype was counted ten times or more. The rearrangement joins TRBV5-8 to TRBJ2-2; D is possibly TRBD2 (5 bases). V lost 2 bases and J 4 bases, leaving 6 bases between the germline ends. There are 13 residues in the CDR3. From germline, CDR1 is SGHTS and CDR2 YDEGEE. The CDR3 DNA reads TGTGCCAGCAGCTTCGGGATCACCGGGGAGCTGTTTTTT. Translation: CASSFGITGELFF.

The chain combines TRBV12-3 or TRBV12-4 with TRBJ1-1, with D maybe TRBD1 (5 bases). The germline V and J ends were trimmed by 4 bases and 6 bases, with 15 bases remaining between them. The CDR3 is 14 residues long. The CDR3 DNA sequence: TGTGCCAGCAGTTCGGGGACGGGAAGGGCTGAAGCTTTCTTT. This gives the protein CASSSGTGRAEAFF.

In this sample, this clonotype turned up many times. V gene TRBV5-1 combines with J gene TRBJ2-6; the D gene is possibly TRBD1 (5 bases). There are 16 residues in the CDR3. Germline CDR1 is SGHRS and CDR2 is YFSETQ. With 6 bases removed from V and 2 bases from J, the gap between germline ends came to 15 bases. This CDR3 reads CASTRFQGTGANVLTF. Here the CDR3 DNA reads TGCGCCAGCACGCGGTTCCAGGGAACTGGGGCCAACGTCCTGACTTTC.

The J gene is TRBJ2-3, the V gene TRBV29-1; 7 nucleotides agree with TRBD2. The CDR3 is made up of 12 amino acids. The V segment lost 7 bases and the J segment 6 bases; nucleotides outside the gene matches: 7. Germline CDR1 reads SQVTM; CDR2 reads ANQGSEA. CDR3 nucleotide sequence: TGCAGCGCCAGACTAGCTCCGGATACGCAGTATTTT. Translation gives CSARLAPDTQYF.

The chain recombines TRBV5-1 with TRBJ2-7; D possibly corresponds to TRBD1 (5 bases). The CDR3 contains 14 residues. Per the germline V gene, CDR1 is SGHRS and CDR2 is YFSETQ. The V and J ends lost 0 bases and 2 bases respectively, with 9 bases between them. The CDR3 protein is CASSLVADTYEQYF. The CDR3 DNA sequence: TGCGCCAGCAGCTTGGTTGCGGACACCTACGAGCAGTACTTC.

In its sample, this clonotype was seen a few times. The J gene is TRBJ1-6, the V gene TRBV12-3 or TRBV12-4; maybe TRBD1 (6 bases). Deletions cut 6 bases from V and 9 bases from J, with 15 bases between. The CDR3 runs 14 residues. In DNA, the CDR3 is TGTGCCAGCAGCTCAGGGGTTTCAGGTTCACCCCTCCACTTT. Translating gives CASSSGVSGSPLHF.

This chain joins TRBV28 and TRBJ2-1; TRBD2 aligns across 11 bases. The J segment lost 3 bases and the V segment lost 6 bases, leaving 10 bases of the junction unmatched. This CDR3 is built from 17 residues. CDR1 and CDR2 from the germline V gene are MDHEN and SYDVKM. In DNA form, the CDR3 reads TGTGCCAGCAGCTCCACCGTAGCGGGAGGGGACTACAATGAGCAGTTCTTC. Protein product: CASSSTVAGGDYNEQFF.

The V call is TRBV6-2 or TRBV6-3, the J call TRBJ2-2; 13 bases agree with TRBD2. Unmatched junction bases numbered 2, after V lost 5 bases and J lost 5 bases. Per the germline V gene, CDR1 is MNHEY and CDR2 is SVGEGT. The CDR3 totals 15 residues. This CDR3 is CASSLTSGRTGELFF. The CDR3 DNA follows: TGTGCCAGCAGTCTGACTAGCGGGAGGACCGGGGAGCTGTTTTTT.

This clonotype was seen many times. The rearrangement uses TRBV11-3 and TRBJ2-2, with TRBD2 as a possible D gene (6 bases). The CDR3 is 15 residues long. Per the germline V gene, CDR1 is SGHNT and CDR2 is YENEEA. V gave up 5 bases and J gave up 5 bases, with 15 bases separating them. CDR3 in amino acids: CASSPEPGGTGELFF. The CDR3 DNA reads TGTGCCAGCAGCCCCGAACCCGGGGGTACCGGGGAGCTGTTTTTT.

The chain uses TRBV2 and TRBJ2-5; tentatively, D is TRBD2 (6 bases). With 2 bases removed from V and 5 bases from J, the gap between germline ends came to 12 bases. CDR1 and CDR2 from the germline V gene are SNHLY and FYNNEI. The CDR3 is 14 amino acids. CDR3 sequence (DNA): TGTGCCAGCAGTGAAATTCCAGGGAGGGAGACCCAGTACTTC. Its protein is CASSEIPGRETQYF. The full variable domain, in which reference TRBV2 and TRBJ2-5 provide the parts outside the CDR3, is EPEVTQTPSHQVTQMGQEVILRCVPISNHLYFYWYRQILGQKVEFLVSFYNNEISEKSEIFDDQFSVERPDGSNFTLKIRSTKLEDSAMYFCASSEIPGRETQYFGPGTRLLVL.

A few counts support this clonotype. The chain carries TRBV29-1 and TRBJ2-1; the match to TRBD1 covers 8 bases. Germline V gene lookup returns CDR1 SQVTM and CDR2 ANQGSEA. This CDR3 contains 15 residues. The V gene end was trimmed by 6 bases and the J gene end by 8 bases; junction bases not matched to a gene: 15. The CDR3, as DNA: TGCAGCGTGAGGGGATCGACAGGGGTAGGGGATGAGCAGTTCTTC. It translates to CSVRGSTGVGDEQFF.

This clonotype was seen only a few times. V gene TRBV4-2 combines with J gene TRBJ1-1; 7 nucleotides align to TRBD1. Per germline, CDR1 LGHNA and CDR2 YNFKEQ. Trimming removed 5 bases from V and 1 base from J; junction bases left unmatched: 16. The CDR3 extends over 18 amino acids. The CDR3 loop reads CASSTPEGARVGNTEAFF. The CDR3 region has the DNA TGTGCCAGCAGCACGCCCGAGGGGGCGCGGGTTGGGAACACTGAAGCTTTCTTT.

This clonotype has more than one count but fewer than ten. The chain joins TRBV9 to TRBJ2-1; a possible D gene is TRBD1 (5 bases). The CDR3 consists of 15 residues. Trimming removed 4 bases from V and 1 base from J, with 12 bases in between. Germline-derived CDR1 and CDR2 are SGDLS and YYNGEE. The CDR3 protein is CASSQAKGSYNEQFF. The CDR3 region has the DNA TGTGCCAGCAGCCAGGCCAAGGGGTCCTACAATGAGCAGTTCTTC.

V and J are TRBV12-3 or TRBV12-4 and TRBJ2-5; D is undetermined. The CDR3 is 12 amino acids. Trimming took 1 base from V and 5 from J, leaving 5 bases between them. The CDR3 reads CASSLVGETQYF. In DNA form, the CDR3 reads TGTGCCAGCAGTTTAGTCGGGGAGACCCAGTACTTC.

A few counts support this clonotype. The chain uses TRBV15 and TRBJ2-1; TRBD2 matches 16 bases. Germline V gene data show CDR1 as LNHNV and CDR2 as YYDKDF (reference sequence). The CDR3 has 14 amino acids. The ends lost 3 bases at V and 13 bases at J; junction bases unmatched: 3. CDR3 in DNA: TGTGCCACCAGCAGGGGACTAGCGGGAGGGGATCAGTTCTTC. The encoded protein is CATSRGLAGGDQFF.